This TCR beta chain was recorded in a study of cytomegalovirus exposure and HLA in healthy donors (dated by TCRdb to the late 2010s). For context, the study as a whole: An earlier analysis of 587 of the donors reported about 250 Gb of sequence data and 100 million to 140 million unique TCR beta sequences from 150 million to 200 million T cells. Both class I and class II loci were covered by HLA typing, at four-digit resolution. Besides the first cohort of approximately 710 subjects, a separate validation cohort made up of about 120 different subjects was used. Among some 410 genotyped donors of the cohort, an average of around 220,000 unique TCR beta nucleotide sequences was sequenced per donor, of which about 19% were non-productive. To decide whether each TCR beta V gene segment behaved as functional or pseudogenic, an earlier analysis of over 500 of the donors relied on high-throughput TCR beta sequencing. The study profiled the T cell repertoires of under 850 subjects by immunosequencing and related them to cytomegalovirus serostatus. The study aimed to test whether signatures of past pathogen exposure could be identified by cataloging public T cell receptors. An early release that covered fewer than 800 HLA-typed donors contained approximately 320 gigabases of sequencing data and tens of millions of unique TCR sequences. Five DR-DQ haplotypes were treated as single units for association and clustering because of strong linkage in the cohort. The study combined high-throughput TCR immunosequencing, statistical association of individual TCRs with disease status, and machine learning to predict cytomegalovirus infection status. Every discovery cohort repertoire had been produced on one sequencing platform. In the later analysis, no new phenotypic data were used to find candidate immune exposures; instead, reliance was placed on TCR beta sequences and their occurrence across donors. A later analysis re-examined previously published TCR beta repertoires from 500 to 700 donors and added high-resolution HLA genotyping to investigate patterns of TCR occurrence. The number of donors typed differed by locus, with roughly 629-640 for A, B, C, DRB1 and DQB1, roughly 520 for DQA1, approximately 570 for DPA1, and some 440 for DPB1. A later genetic analysis used genome-wide SNP genotypes for about 65% of the roughly 670 donors, treating that subset as a discovery cohort. The genetic ancestry cluster associated with self-reported Caucasian donors included 65% to 90% of the roughly 410 genotyped donors. Donor age, sex, ethnicity and CMV serostatus were collected together with the repertoire data. Here is what the overall study found, with its caveats: For the cohort, immune exposure information was limited to CMV serostatus. In vitro tests confirmed that a few of the cytomegalovirus-associated TCR beta chains recognize cytomegalovirus antigens. The study gave a list of 150 to 200 TCR beta chains associated with cytomegalovirus. A later analysis found that HLA-associated TCR beta chains were more clonally expanded and had lower generation probabilities than equally common non-associated chains. In both the original and validation cohorts, the classifier was reported to diagnose cytomegalovirus status with high specificity and sensitivity. According to a later analysis, TCR association rates differed among HLA loci, with DRB1 alleles showing the most associated TCRs and HLA-C alleles showing the fewest. Roughly uniform sequencing depth across donors was assumed in presence/absence analyses, although this assumption may not hold. Because HLA typing was missing for some donors at each locus, association tests included only the typed subset. A later analysis found that most CMV-associated TCR beta chains appeared HLA-restricted, with HLA associations seemingly driven largely by CMV exposure. Because counts were too low, about 15 rarely observed V segments, including chromosome 9 orphons, were left out of the earlier analysis of a few hundred of the donors. A further reported finding was that TCR beta sequences accurately predicted the HLA-A and HLA-B alleles for most subjects in the first cohort. It was suggested by the authors that the approach could potentially be generalized to other disease states and immunological phenotypes. A cluster of highly shared sequence variants was judged likely to represent a technical artifact of the sequencing pipeline. Several of the top co-occurrence clusters appeared to be linked to parvovirus B19, influenza, CMV and Epstein-Barr virus, according to a later analysis. V-gene and J-gene trimming of TCR beta chains was associated with a missense DCLRE1C variant in a later genetic analysis, and the association was replicated in an independent cohort. An earlier analysis of several hundred of the donors showed that most TCR beta V segments appeared in productive rearrangements either about 90% or about 30% of the time, which broadly matched IMGT annotations. Specific HLA alleles were associated with roughly 16,000 TCR beta sequences at a false discovery rate of 0.05 in a later analysis. When HLA alleles, especially DR and DQ, strongly co-occurred, TCR associations were difficult to assign to individual alleles. Correlated functional status among segregating V segments might reflect linkage disequilibrium, but an unknown experimental factor could not be ruled out. A later genetic analysis reported fewer N-insertions in productive TCRs among donors in an Asian-associated ancestry cluster than the roughly 720-donor mean. This cohort had only TCR beta chains sequenced, and the lack of alpha or paired-chain data limited which features could be detected. Across donors, most TCR sequences were observed very rarely, whereas some public TCRs were present in many individuals.

Of note for this clone: The antigen it recognizes is unknown.

The library was generated by the immunoSEQ multiplex PCR assay. For the multiplex PCR, a mixture combining 60 forward primers for TCR Vbeta segments and 13 reverse primers for TCR Jbeta segments was used. The CDR3 region of rearranged TCR beta genes was amplified from genomic DNA with a multiplex PCR assay. The amplified TCR beta libraries were sequenced on the Illumina HiSeq System as 87-base-pair reads. The authors' pipeline ran thus. Across the 500 to 700 repertoires, a later analysis counted 60 million to 90 million unique TCR beta chains, approximately 12 million of which were shared by at least two donors. Raw reads were error-corrected and collapsed into unique sequences with a nearest-neighbor algorithm that merged closely related sequences to remove PCR and sequencing errors. V, D and J gene segments were assigned by aligning CDR3 sequences to IMGT reference sequences. For a sequence to be retained, a match of at least six nucleotides to both a V gene segment and a J gene segment was required. A rearrangement counted as productive if the CDR3 had no stop codons and remained in frame with V and J, and every other rearrangement counted as non-productive. CDR3 was defined by IMGT convention, running from the second conserved V-encoded cysteine to the conserved J-encoded phenylalanine. Sequences without an unambiguous match to a single V gene segment were excluded from the earlier analysis of a few hundred of the donors. An earlier analysis of approximately 590 of the donors classified V segments as functional when productive rearrangements were above 56.7% and as segregating when the standard deviation between donors was above 5%. A statistical classification framework was built to diagnose cytomegalovirus status from the catalog of TCR beta chain sequences. In a later analysis, V and J genes were assigned by comparing TCR nucleotide sequences against IMGT/GENE-DB human TR gene sequences. Using the TCRdist pipeline, a later analysis assigned CDR3 sequences along with most-parsimonious VDJ recombination scenarios. In a later analysis, each TCR beta chain was defined by its CDR3 amino acid sequence together with its V-gene family, and reads without a unique V-gene family were excluded. A later analysis removed 450 to 600 highly shared, low-generation-probability nucleotide sequences to deal with suspected cross-contamination and a sequencing artifact. For each public chain, a later analysis derived a clonal expansion index from normalized ranks of inferred template counts within each repertoire. Generation probabilities in a later analysis came from a VDJ recombination model fitted to out-of-frame rearrangements, and those results were checked against IGoR. A later analysis scored TCR-TCR, TCR-HLA and TCR-CMV co-occurrence with hypergeometric tests, applying a repertoire-size bias correction to TCR pairs. To estimate false discovery rates, a later analysis permuted the HLA or CMV assignments 20 times. In a later analysis, co-occurring TCRs were grouped using DBSCAN, and TCRdist sequence similarity was added for clustering within HLA-allele-positive subsets. Repertoires with fewer than 30,000 or more than 120,000 public chains were left out of co-occurrence clustering, as were a handful of repertoires with anomalous nucleotide sharing. The clones in this table, taken by TCRdb from immuneACCESS, are in-frame only. Not every clone is retained; where verified, under half of the shortfall comes from an unresolved V gene, and the cause of the rest is unknown. V, J and clone size reflect that table, while D and trimming were determined from the DNA. The sample table includes tens of thousands of clones. The ten largest clones capture 0.58% of the sample.

The cohort comprised around 700 healthy bone marrow donors. All cohort members were sampled while nominally healthy, although unrecorded immune exposures were likely present. The donor tested CMV seronegative, placing the donor among the 350 or so seronegative members of the cohort. Each donor provided a peripheral blood sample, and peripheral blood mononuclear cells were used for TCR beta sequencing. The Qiagen DNeasy Blood Extraction Kit was used to extract genomic DNA from the blood cell samples. The TCR originated in a man aged 50 to 60 in good health and CMV-seronegative. The sequenced sample was PBMCs.

The CDR3 is CASSSIKGGDYNEQFF. The nucleotides are TGTGCCAGCAGCTCCATAAAGGGGGGGGACTACAATGAGCAGTTCTTC. The rearranged segments are TRBV7-9 and TRBJ2-1; the D segment could be TRBD2, given 7 matching bases. For CDR1 and CDR2, the germline V gene (reference sequence) lists SEHNR and FQNEAQ. The junction shows trimming of 4 bases on V and 3 bases on J, plus 16 bases between the germline ends. The CDR3 starts with the cysteine, ends with the phenylalanine, and has 16 residues. CDR3 DNA only is kept here, 48 bases in frame from base 1.